Following are 25 T cell receptor beta chains from one sample sequenced in a study of regulatory T cells in long-lasting Graves disease. Relying on iRepertoire HTBI primers and Arm-PCR of CDR3 regions, the team built TCR beta libraries. MiXCR, applied by TCRdb to the multiplex PCR reads, yields one record per CDR3 protein. Seen here are 450,000 to 700,000 distinct CDR3 sequences, approximately 12% observed once, and the top ten hold roughly a tenth. Time point of the sample: newly diagnosed GD, antithyroid drugs for less than 3 months. Researchers made the TCR library from RNA that was extracted from PBMCs. These data were also reused for a study on T cells in Graves' hyperthyroidism and ophthalmopathy.

The source material was peripheral blood mononuclear cells (PBMCs), sampled at new diagnosis, from a patient treated with antithyroid drugs. The receptors were sampled from a man aged 30 to 39 with Graves disease.

The CDR3 DNA is TGTGCCAGCAGCCTACTACCGGGGTGGGGCCAAGAGACCCAGTACTTC. Its protein product is CASSLLPGWGQETQYF. The chain couples TRBV7-9 to TRBJ2-5; perhaps TRBD2 as D (5 bases). This CDR3 has 16 residues. The germline gives CDR1 SEHNR, CDR2 FQNEAQ (reference sequence). The V gene lost 5 bases and the J gene lost 1 base, with 17 bases spanning the gap.

This clonotype was recorded many times. The chain has TRBV6-5 and TRBJ1-1; the D is unclear. Germline CDR1 MNHEY, CDR2 SVGAGI. Trimming pared 3 bases from V and 7 bases from J, leaving 21 bases between. This CDR3 contains 16 residues. CDR3 protein: CASSYLGSKRTIEAFF. The CDR3 nucleotides are TGTGCCAGCAGTTATTTGGGGAGTAAGAGGACTATTGAAGCTTTCTTT.

The rearrangement joins TRBV9 to TRBJ2-2; 13 positions agree with TRBD2. Germline CDR1 reads SGDLS; CDR2 reads YYNGEE. The CDR3 has 17 amino acids. Trimming cost V 2 bases and J 6 bases; bases outside gene matches: 7. DNA of the CDR3: TGTGCCAGCAGCGTTGGACTAGCGGGAGACTTGGCCGGGGAGCTGTTTTTT. It specifies CASSVGLAGDLAGELFF.

In its sample, this clonotype was seen many times. The chain couples TRBV5-6 to TRBJ2-1, with D perhaps TRBD2 (6 bases). This CDR3 has 14 amino acids. V dropped 5 bases and J dropped 4 bases, with 13 bases sitting between them. Germline V gene lookup returns CDR1 SGHDT and CDR2 YYEEEE. CDR3 sequence (DNA): TGTGCCAGCAGTCCGAGACGGGAGTACAATGAGCAGTTCTTC. Its protein product is CASSPRREYNEQFF.

This clonotype appeared many times. CDR3 sequence: CSARLTGAYNEQFF. The DNA of the CDR3 is TGCAGTGCTAGATTAACCGGGGCTTACAATGAGCAGTTCTTC. V gene TRBV20-1 combines with J gene TRBJ2-1; D assignment may be TRBD1 or TRBD2 (5 bases each). Germline V gene lookup returns CDR1 DFQATT and CDR2 SNEGSKA (reference sequence). The ends were cut back, 2 bases at V and 4 bases at J, with 12 bases in the middle. The CDR3 runs to 14 residues.

This clonotype has only a few counts. The likely explanation is a read error, given a far larger clone one base away. V and J are TRBV20-1 and TRBJ2-3, with 9 bases that match TRBD1. The J call may be wrong; the DNA end is better matched by TRBJ2-7. Per the germline V gene, CDR1 is DFQATT and CDR2 is SNEGSKA (reference sequence). The CDR3 is made up of 14 amino acids. The CDR3 DNA is TGCGGTGCCCCGACCGGGACAGGGCTCGACGAGCAGTACTTC. It specifies CGAPTGTGLDEQYF.

This clonotype was detected only a few times. The V gene is TRBV7-9, the J gene TRBJ1-3, with a weak D call TRBD1 (5 bases). Trimming stripped 4 bases from V and 3 bases from J, with 10 bases between. From germline, CDR1 is SEHNR and CDR2 FQNEAQ (reference sequence). CDR3 length equals 14 residues. The CDR3 loop reads CASSSFGGGNTIYF. In DNA, the CDR3 is TGTGCCAGCAGCTCTTTTGGGGGTGGAAACACCATATATTTT.

This clonotype showed up many times. The chain is built from TRBV10-3 and TRBJ2-7, with D possibly TRBD1 on 6 matching bases. The ends were cut back, 7 bases at V and 5 bases at J, with 15 bases in the middle. The CDR3 loop spans 13 amino acids. Germline V gives CDR1 ENHRY, CDR2 SYGVKD. This CDR3 reads CAIKSSDSHEQYF. CDR3 sequence (DNA): TGTGCCATCAAAAGTTCGGACAGCCACGAGCAGTACTTC.

This clonotype was observed a single time. The gene calls are TRBV6-1 and TRBJ2-2, with 7 bases aligning to TRBD2. CDR1 and CDR2 from the germline V gene are MNHNS and SASEGT. Losses at the gene ends were 2 bases for V and 6 bases for J; bases not matched to a gene: 6. This CDR3 has 15 residues. CDR3 coding DNA: TGTGCCAGCAGTGAATTTGCGGGAGTGGCCGGGGAGCTGTTTTTT. Residues: CASSEFAGVAGELFF.

To note about this clonotype: This may arise from a read error, as a much more abundant clone is one base away. The V and J genes are TRBV7-4 and TRBJ2-4, with 13 bases matching TRBD2. Germline V gives CDR1 SGHVT, CDR2 SQSDAQ. The trim removed 9 bases at V and 2 bases at J, leaving 7 bases unmatched. CDR3 length: 16 amino acids. CDR3 amino acids: CARGLAGDVTKNIQYF. The CDR3 DNA sequence: TGTGCCAGAGGACTAGCGGGAGATGTTACCAAAAACATTCAGTACTTC.

This clonotype was found many times. The chain has TRBV5-1 and TRBJ1-4, with D uncertain. Deletions cut 0 bases from V and 7 bases from J, with 4 bases between. CDR3 length: 12 residues. The V gene's germline CDR1 is SGHRS and CDR2 YFSETQ. Here the CDR3 reads CASSLESEKLFF. Written as DNA, the CDR3 is TGCGCCAGCAGCTTGGAATCTGAAAAACTGTTTTTT.

The chain combines TRBV10-3 with TRBJ1-3, with unresolved D. Germline V gene sequence: CDR1 ENHRY, CDR2 SYGVKD. The CDR3 runs to 14 residues. V lost 3 bases and J lost 0, with 6 bases in between. CDR3 coding DNA: TGTGCCATCAGTGAAACACTCTCTGGAAACACCATATATTTT. It specifies CAISETLSGNTIYF.

Ten or more counts support this clonotype. The rearrangement joins TRBV2 to TRBJ2-3; D ambiguous. Trimming removed 11 bases from V and 7 bases from J, with 22 bases in between. From germline, CDR1 is SNHLY and CDR2 FYNNEI. The CDR3 covers 14 residues. In nucleotides, the CDR3 is TGTGCCCGCTCGGAGCGAGCTACTGGGAATACGCAGTATTTT. Protein sequence: CARSERATGNTQYF.

The table lists this clonotype with a few counts. This sequence joins TRBV19 and TRBJ2-6, with D possibly TRBD1 on 5 matching bases. From germline, CDR1 is LNHDA and CDR2 SQIVND (reference sequence). The CDR3 runs to 16 residues. Between the trimmed V and J ends, which lost 5 bases and 3 bases, there was a span of 14 bases. CDR3 sequence reads: CASSLWAGNGANVLTF. The CDR3 DNA sequence: TGTGCCAGTAGTCTTTGGGCAGGGAATGGGGCCAACGTCCTGACTTTC.

This clonotype showed up many times. The gene calls are TRBV30 and TRBJ2-1, with D possibly being TRBD2 (5 bases). Germline CDR1 and CDR2: GTSNPN and SVGIG (reference sequence). The CDR3 is 14 amino acids. V lost 4 bases to trimming and J lost 6 bases, with 16 bases between them. The CDR3 here is CAWISGLASNEQFF. CDR3 sequence (DNA): TGTGCCTGGATTAGTGGTCTAGCTAGCAATGAGCAGTTCTTC. Based on the CDR3 plus reference TRBV30 and TRBJ2-1, the full variable domain is SQTIHQWPATLVQPVGSPLSLECTVEGTSNPNLYWYRQAAGRGLQLLFYSVGIGQISSEVPQNLSASRPQDRQFILSSKKLLLSDSGFYLCAWISGLASNEQFFGPGTRLTVL.

The table lists this clonotype with a count of one. Only one base separates this from a far larger clonotype, so it likely reflects a read error. The gene calls are TRBV27 and TRBJ2-5; 12 bases fit TRBD2. Germline CDR1 MNHEY, CDR2 SMNVEV (reference sequence). This CDR3 contains 19 residues. V dropped 6 bases and J dropped 5; count of bases not matched to a gene: 19. For the CDR3, the DNA is TGTGCCAGCAGACGAGCGGACGTGGGACTAGCGGGCTCCGGGGAGACCCAGTACTTC. Translating it yields CASRRADVGLAGSGETQYF.

A few counts support this clonotype. A read error is possible here, since a much larger clone lies one base away. The genes are TRBV2 and TRBJ2-3, with 8 bases that match TRBD1. The J call may be wrong; the DNA end is better matched by TRBJ2-5. The CDR3 is made up of 14 amino acids. Per the germline V gene, CDR1 is SNHLY and CDR2 is FYNNEI. The CDR3 is CASRFDRGAETQYF. CDR3 nucleotides: TGTGCCAGCAGGTTTGACAGGGGAGCAGAGACCCAGTACTTC.

The chain uses TRBV3-1 and TRBJ2-1, with D tentatively TRBD2 (6 bases). The CDR3 consists of 11 residues. Germline-derived CDR1 and CDR2 are LGHDT and YNNKEL (reference sequence). V was cut by 1 base and J by 12 bases, with 7 bases left in between. Here the CDR3 reads CASSQAGGQFF. CDR3 DNA sequence: TGTGCCAGCAGCCAAGCCGGGGGGCAGTTCTTC.

This clonotype appeared many times. This chain joins TRBV15 and TRBJ2-2; a possible D gene is TRBD1 (5 bases). Germline CDR1 reads LNHNV; CDR2 reads YYDKDF (reference sequence). This CDR3 comprises 17 residues. Trimming cost V 0 bases and J 6 bases, with 17 bases left between them. CDR3 DNA: TGTGCCACCAGCAGAGACCCAGGGCGCCCCATACCCGGGGAGCTGTTTTTT. Translation: CATSRDPGRPIPGELFF.

The chain links TRBV10-3 to TRBJ2-1; D unresolved. Deletions cut 8 bases from V and 3 bases from J, with 17 bases between. This CDR3 comprises 15 residues. Germline CDR1 reads ENHRY; CDR2 reads SYGVKD. For the CDR3, the DNA is TGTGCCATCGCCAGAAATGGGCAGCTCTACAATGAGCAGTTCTTC. Protein product: CAIARNGQLYNEQFF.

CDR3 DNA sequence: TGCGCCAGCAGTGAGTCTCGACAGAATTCACCCCTCCACTTT. Translated: CASSESRQNSPLHF. V and J are TRBV10-1 and TRBJ1-6, with D possibly matching TRBD1 (5 bases). Looked up from germline, CDR1 is WNHNN and CDR2 is SYGVQD (reference sequence). V was cut by 0 bases and J by 7 bases, with 7 bases left in between. The CDR3 consists of 14 residues.

This clonotype showed up just a few times. A read error may explain this, as a much larger clone is one base away. This chain uses TRBV12-3 or TRBV12-4 with TRBJ2-1; D ambiguous. This CDR3 region has 13 residues. V was shortened by 6 bases and J by 0 bases, with 6 bases between the two germline ends. The CDR3: CASRTSSYNEQFF. The DNA of the CDR3 is TGTGCCAGCAGGACGAGCTCCTACAATGAGCAGTTCTTC.

Points on this clonotype: The junction differs from germline at one of its ends, possibly a read error. J is TRBJ1-5 and V is TRBV7-2; no definite D call. There are 13 residues in the CDR3. Germline values: CDR1 SGHTA, CDR2 FQGNSA. The CDR3 coding sequence is TGTGCCAGCAGCTTAGGTCCCGATCAGCCCCGGCATTTT. Its translation is CASSLGPDQPRHF.

J is TRBJ2-6 and V is TRBV4-2; 7 positions match TRBD1. Germline V gene lookup returns CDR1 LGHNA and CDR2 YNFKEQ. Trimming removed 1 base from V and 0 bases from J; junction bases left unmatched: 3. The CDR3 extends over 17 amino acids. Here the CDR3 reads CASSQVNRGSGANVLTF. CDR3 DNA sequence: TGTGCCAGCAGCCAAGTTAACAGGGGCTCTGGGGCCAACGTCCTGACTTTC.

This rearrangement joins TRBV4-1 to TRBJ1-2; 8 bases map to TRBD1. Unmatched junction bases numbered 13, after V lost 0 bases and J lost 4 bases. The CDR3 has 18 residues. Per germline, CDR1 MGHRA and CDR2 YSYEKL. CDR3 protein: CASSQDKIRFGQGYGYTF. For the CDR3, the DNA is TGCGCCAGCAGCCAAGATAAGATTCGTTTCGGACAGGGCTATGGCTACACCTTC.